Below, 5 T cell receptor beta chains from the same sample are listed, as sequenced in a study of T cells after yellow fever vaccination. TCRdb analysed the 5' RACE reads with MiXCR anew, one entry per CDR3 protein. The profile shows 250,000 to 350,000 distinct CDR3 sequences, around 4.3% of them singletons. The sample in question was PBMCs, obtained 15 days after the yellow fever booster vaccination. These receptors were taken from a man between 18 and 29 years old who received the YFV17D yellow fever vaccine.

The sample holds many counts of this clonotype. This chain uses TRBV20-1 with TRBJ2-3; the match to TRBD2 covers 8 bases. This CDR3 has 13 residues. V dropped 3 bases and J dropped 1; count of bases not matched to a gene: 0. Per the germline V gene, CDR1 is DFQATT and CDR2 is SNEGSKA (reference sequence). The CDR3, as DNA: TGCAGTGCTAGGCGGGGGGGCACAGATACGCAGTATTTT. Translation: CSARRGGTDTQYF.

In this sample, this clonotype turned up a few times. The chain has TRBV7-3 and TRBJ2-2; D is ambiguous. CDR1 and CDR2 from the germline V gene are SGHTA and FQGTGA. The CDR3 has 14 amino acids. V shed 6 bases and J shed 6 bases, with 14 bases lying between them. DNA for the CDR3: TGTGCCAGCAGTGATTGGGCTGGGGCCGGGGAGCTGTTTTTT. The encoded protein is CASSDWAGAGELFF.

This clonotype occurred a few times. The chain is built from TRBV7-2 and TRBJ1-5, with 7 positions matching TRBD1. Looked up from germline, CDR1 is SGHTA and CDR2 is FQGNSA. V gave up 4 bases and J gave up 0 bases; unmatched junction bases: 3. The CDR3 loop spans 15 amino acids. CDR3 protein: CASSSQGNSNQPQHF. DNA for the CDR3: TGTGCCAGCAGCTCACAGGGGAATAGCAATCAGCCCCAGCATTTT. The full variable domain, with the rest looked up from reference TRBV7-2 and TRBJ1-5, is GAGVSQSPSNKVTEKGKDVELRCDPISGHTALYWYRQSLGQGLEFLIYFQGNSAPDKSGLPSDRFSAERTGGSVSTLTIQRTQQEDSAVYLCASSSQGNSNQPQHFGDGTRLSIL.

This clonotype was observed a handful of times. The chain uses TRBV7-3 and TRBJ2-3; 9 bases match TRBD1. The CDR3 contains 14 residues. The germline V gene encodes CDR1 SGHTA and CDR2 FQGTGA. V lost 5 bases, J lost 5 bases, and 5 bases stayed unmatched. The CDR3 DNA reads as TGTGCCAGCAGCCAGGACAGGGGACGAGATACGCAGTATTTT. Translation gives CASSQDRGRDTQYF.

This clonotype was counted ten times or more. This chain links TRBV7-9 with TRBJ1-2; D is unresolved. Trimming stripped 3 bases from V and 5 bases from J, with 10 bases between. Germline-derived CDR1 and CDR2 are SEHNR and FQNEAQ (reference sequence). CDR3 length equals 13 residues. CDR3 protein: CASSLGGPYGYTF. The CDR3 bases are TGTGCCAGCAGCTTGGGTGGGCCATATGGCTACACCTTC.